This T cell receptor beta chain originates from a study of control samples from healthy donors and cancer patients. The protocol was immunoSEQ multiplex PCR, while the TCRdb copy is restricted to in-frame clones and leaves out a portion. The sample contains around 120,000 clones, roughly 93% of which appear only once. This TCR was sampled from a man aged 25-40 years in good health. The sample comprised blood.

The CDR3 sequence: CAAEKWQTNFIAKNIQYF. In nucleotides, the CDR3 is TGTGCCGCCGAAAAGTGGCAGACAAACTTTATAGCCAAAAACATTCAGTACTTC. V gene TRBV30 combines with J gene TRBJ2-4; D call uncertain. The CDR3 length is 18 residues. Germline values: CDR1 GTSNPN, CDR2 SVGIG (reference sequence). V was shortened by 8 bases and J by 0 bases, with 26 bases between the two germline ends.